This is a list of T cell receptor beta chains from one sample in a study of T cell responses to AZD1222 COVID-19 vaccine. Profiled with immunoSEQ multiplex PCR; TCRdb holds only in-frame clones, not every one. Here the sample spans 130,000 or so clones, roughly 82% being singletons. The specimen was peripheral blood, collected 28 days after the second AZD1222 dose. Receptors were obtained from an adult who received the AZD1222 COVID-19 vaccine. CDR3s include the opening cysteine and the closing phenylalanine or tryptophan. The D gene is left open where the match is weak. Not every row has a clone size; where given, it reads once, few, many or a size class.

TRBV11-2	.	.	TRBJ2-7	CASSLRVGVSSYEQYF	TGTGCCAGCAGCTTAAGGGTTGGGGTCAGCTCCTACGAGCAGTACTTC
TRBV28	.	.	TRBJ1-5	CASILQKPLNQEPQHF	TGTGCCAGCATCTTACAGAAACCCCTCAATCAGGAGCCCCAGCATTTT
TRBV28	TRBD1	.	TRBJ1-6	CASARQGGSPLHF	TGTGCCAGCGCTCGACAGGGGGGTTCACCCCTCCACTTT
TRBV18	.	.	TRBJ2-2	CASSGMRTPNTGELFF	TGTGCCAGCTCAGGAATGAGGACACCCAACACCGGGGAGCTGTTTTTT
TRBV5-1	.	.	TRBJ1-4	CASSVTGLNEKLFF	TGCGCCAGCAGCGTCACAGGATTAAATGAAAAACTGTTTTTT
TRBV5-4	TRBD2	.	TRBJ2-3	CASRSRSSGSTDTQYF	TGTGCCAGCAGATCCCGATCTAGCGGTAGCACAGATACGCAGTATTTT
TRBV6-1	.	.	TRBJ2-5	CASSDPHLGGETQYF	TGTGCCAGCAGTGATCCGCACCTAGGTGGGGAGACCCAGTACTTC
TRBV6-5	TRBD1	.	TRBJ1-2	CASSPGQERYGYTF	TGTGCCAGCAGCCCGGGACAGGAACGGTATGGCTACACCTTC
TRBV6-5	.	.	TRBJ2-7	CASSYDSRAYEQYF	TGTGCCAGCAGTTACGACTCGAGGGCCTACGAGCAGTACTTC
TRBV2	TRBD1	.	TRBJ2-2	CASSDNRQGNTGELFF	TGTGCCAGCAGTGATAACCGACAGGGGAACACCGGGGAGCTGTTTTTT
TRBV10-3	TRBD2	.	TRBJ2-7	CAIMSSGGSYEQYF	TGTGCCATCATGTCTAGCGGGGGGTCCTACGAGCAGTACTTC
TRBV7-2	.	.	TRBJ2-1	CASSLRAVGEQFF	TGTGCCAGCAGCTTAAGGGCCGTAGGTGAGCAGTTCTTC
TRBV5-4	.	.	TRBJ2-3	CASSLQGPDTQYF	TGTGCCAGCAGTTTACAGGGCCCAGATACGCAGTATTTT
TRBV29-1	TRBD2	.	TRBJ2-1	CSAQRGGWSSYNEQFF	TGCAGCGCCCAGCGGGGGGGTTGGAGCTCCTACAATGAGCAGTTCTTC
TRBV7-6	.	.	TRBJ1-6	CASSLVTVNSPLHF	TGTGCCAGCAGCTTAGTCACGGTGAATTCACCCCTCCACTTT
TRBV28	.	.	TRBJ1-1	CASSLRTGGNTEAFF	TGTGCCAGCAGTTTAAGGACCGGGGGGAACACTGAAGCTTTCTTT
TRBV3-1/TRBV3-2	.	.	TRBJ2-3	CASSQDYSNEDTQYF	TGTGCCAGCAGCCAAGACTACAGTAATGAAGATACGCAGTATTTT
TRBV5-1	TRBD1	.	TRBJ1-1	CASSSQGGNTEAFF	TGCGCCAGCAGCTCCCAGGGGGGGAACACTGAAGCTTTCTTT
TRBV15	TRBD2	.	TRBJ2-5	CATSRNLAGQETQYF	TGTGCCACCAGCAGGAATCTAGCGGGGCAAGAGACCCAGTACTTC
TRBV4-2	.	few	TRBJ1-6	CASSALRGGNSPLHF	TGTGCCAGCAGCGCGCTGAGGGGGGGGAATTCACCCCTCCACTTT
TRBV2	.	.	TRBJ2-7	CATTTGNGEQYF	TGTGCCACCACAACTGGGAACGGCGAGCAGTACTTC
TRBV19	TRBD1	.	TRBJ2-3	CASRGQGVGRTDTQYF	TGTGCCAGTAGGGGACAGGGGGTAGGGCGTACAGATACGCAGTATTTT
TRBV27	.	.	TRBJ2-1	CASSPQTSSEQFF	TGTGCCAGCAGTCCACAGACTAGTAGTGAGCAGTTCTTC
TRBV27	TRBD2	.	TRBJ2-2	CASSFQRGGLIGELFF	TGTGCCAGCAGTTTCCAGCGGGGGGGCCTTATCGGGGAGCTGTTTTTT
TRBV5-8	.	.	TRBJ1-5	CASSRTGSPQPQHF	TGTGCCAGCAGCCGGACCGGGAGCCCCCAGCCCCAGCATTTT
TRBV6-5	.	once	TRBJ2-7	CASSSDDASEQYF	TGTGCCAGCAGCTCAGACGACGCTAGCGAGCAGTACTTC
TRBV11-1	.	.	TRBJ2-7	CASSLGWEPSYEQYF	TGTGCCAGCAGCTTAGGCTGGGAACCCTCCTACGAGCAGTACTTC
TRBV12-3/TRBV12-4	TRBD1	.	TRBJ1-1	CASSGDRGDEAFF	TGTGCCAGCTCCGGGGACAGGGGCGATGAAGCTTTCTTT
TRBV6-5	.	.	TRBJ1-5	CASSYSVVSNQPQHF	TGTGCCAGCAGTTACTCGGTGGTAAGCAATCAGCCCCAGCATTTT
TRBV9	.	.	TRBJ1-5	CASSPRGDQPSNQPQHF	TGTGCCAGCAGCCCCCGAGGGGATCAGCCTAGCAATCAGCCCCAGCATTTT
TRBV19	.	.	TRBJ1-2	CASSMGDTYGYTF	TGTGCCAGTAGTATGGGAGACACCTATGGCTACACCTTC
TRBV7-6	.	few	TRBJ2-7	CASSLLSGSEGYF	TGTGCCAGCAGCTTATTATCGGGGTCTGAAGGGTACTTC
TRBV18	.	.	TRBJ2-2	CASSLSEAGELFF	TGTGCCAGCTCACTGTCAGAGGCCGGGGAGCTGTTTTTT
TRBV6-5	.	.	TRBJ2-7	CASSYGLTYEQYF	TGTGCCAGCAGTTACGGTTTAACCTACGAGCAGTACTTC
TRBV7-6	TRBD1	.	TRBJ2-1	CASSSRDSSRSYNEQFF	TGTGCCAGCAGCTCCCGGGACAGTTCCCGCTCCTACAATGAGCAGTTCTTC
TRBV19	.	.	TRBJ2-2	CASSLKGPGTRGLGELFF	TGTGCCAGTAGCTTAAAGGGCCCCGGGACCCGGGGCCTCGGGGAGCTGTTTTTT
TRBV18	.	.	TRBJ1-6	CASSDSSNSLLHF	TGTGCCAGCTCAGATAGCAGTAATTCACTCCTCCACTTT
TRBV18	.	.	TRBJ2-7	CASSPPSPGVSYEQYF	TGTGCCAGCTCACCACCGAGTCCGGGGGTCTCTTACGAGCAGTACTTC
TRBV3-1/TRBV3-2	.	few	TRBJ1-5	CASSQGIQPQHF	TGTGCCAGCAGCCAGGGGATTCAGCCCCAGCATTTT
TRBV18	TRBD1	.	TRBJ2-6	CASSFGTVVSGANVLTF	TGTGCCAGCTCTTTCGGGACAGTCGTGTCTGGGGCCAACGTCCTGACTTTC
TRBV6-2/TRBV6-3	.	.	TRBJ2-7	CASSYILFYEQYF	TGTGCCAGCAGTTACATTCTCTTCTACGAGCAGTACTTC
TRBV12-5	TRBD1	.	TRBJ1-1	CASGSTGINEAFF	TGTGCTAGTGGATCGACAGGGATCAATGAAGCTTTCTTT
TRBV6-5	.	.	TRBJ2-2	CASSFQGIGTGELFF	TGTGCCAGCAGTTTTCAGGGGATCGGCACCGGGGAGCTGTTTTTT
TRBV5-1	TRBD1	.	TRBJ2-5	CASSLTGAQETQYF	TGCGCCAGCAGTTTGACAGGGGCCCAAGAGACCCAGTACTTC
TRBV10-3	.	.	TRBJ2-7	CAISQTGVARYEQYF	TGTGCCATCAGTCAGACCGGGGTTGCCCGCTACGAGCAGTACTTC
TRBV6-2/TRBV6-3	TRBD1	.	TRBJ1-1	CASSWDRVTEAFF	TGTGCCAGCAGTTGGGACAGGGTCACTGAAGCTTTCTTT
TRBV19	.	.	TRBJ2-7	CASTRRAELTYEQYF	TGTGCCAGTACTCGTAGGGCAGAACTAACCTACGAGCAGTACTTC
TRBV21-1	.	.	TRBJ1-5	CASSKGDRDHSNQPQHF	TGTGCCAGCAGCAAGGGGGACAGGGACCATAGCAATCAGCCCCAGCATTTT